The 18 T cell receptor beta chains below were found in one sample sequenced in a study of lymphopenia after photon versus proton radiotherapy. Profiling relied on immunoSEQ multiplex PCR, and the TCRdb table lists in-frame clones only, not all of them. The sample shows about 55,000 clones, about 88% of them seen only once. The sequences come from peripheral blood, collected from a patient treated with proton-based radiotherapy. These receptors were taken from a man in his 60s with pancreatic cancer.

This rearrangement joins TRBV30 to TRBJ2-7; D is perhaps TRBD1 (5 bases). The V gene lost 8 bases and the J gene lost 1 base, with 6 bases spanning the gap. Germline CDR1 reads GTSNPN; CDR2 reads SVGIG (reference sequence). CDR3 size: 10 residues. The CDR3 protein is CAAGSYEQYF. Here the CDR3 DNA reads TGTGCCGCAGGGTCCTACGAGCAGTACTTC.

The chain employs TRBV5-6 and TRBJ2-6; TRBD2 agrees at 14 bases. The CDR3 loop spans 18 amino acids. J gave up 1 base and V 3 bases, and 3 bases lay outside the gene matches. Germline V gives CDR1 SGHDT, CDR2 YYEEEE. CDR3 bases: TGTGCCAGCAGCTCCGGACTAGCGGGAGGTTCTGGGGCCAACGTCCTGACTTTC. Translation gives CASSSGLAGGSGANVLTF.

CDR3 in amino acids: CASSPWPSYEQYF. The CDR3 bases are TGTGCCAGCAGCCCATGGCCCAGCTACGAGCAGTACTTC. This rearrangement joins TRBV14 to TRBJ2-7; D not certain. The CDR3 length is 13 residues. Trimming pared 4 bases from V and 3 bases from J, leaving 10 bases between. From germline, CDR1 is SGHDN and CDR2 FVKESK.

The chain employs TRBV4-3 and TRBJ2-1, with 11 bases aligning to TRBD2. The J segment lost 7 bases and the V segment lost 1 base, leaving 6 bases of the junction unmatched. Looked up from germline, CDR1 is LGHNA and CDR2 is YSLEER. CDR3 size: 16 residues. In nucleotides, the CDR3 is TGCGCCAGCAGCCAAGTGGGTAGCGGGAGGGCAAATGAGCAGTTCTTC. Protein: CASSQVGSGRANEQFF.

The V gene is TRBV10-1, the J gene TRBJ2-7; possibly TRBD2 for D (6 bases). Germline loops: CDR1 WNHNN, CDR2 SYGVQD (reference sequence). V lost 4 bases, J lost 0 bases, and 10 bases lay in between. CDR3 length: 14 residues. CDR3 nucleotides: TGCGCCAGCAGTGTTAACGGGAGCTCCTACGAGCAGTACTTC. It yields the protein CASSVNGSSYEQYF.

The chain employs TRBV6-1 and TRBJ2-2; no definite D call. Germline CDR1 is MNHNS and CDR2 is SASEGT. Trimming stripped 11 bases from V and 5 bases from J, with 18 bases between. The CDR3 contains 14 residues. The CDR3 region is CAVRGTITTGELFF. In DNA form, the CDR3 reads TGTGCCGTGCGAGGAACTATTACGACCGGGGAGCTGTTTTTT.

J is TRBJ2-5 and V is TRBV5-1; D might be TRBD1 or TRBD2, each matching 5 bases. Germline-derived CDR1 and CDR2 are SGHRS and YFSETQ. V lost 4 bases to trimming and J lost 5 bases, with 12 bases between them. The CDR3 covers 13 residues. The CDR3 here is CASSPGRWETQYF. In DNA form, the CDR3 reads TGCGCCAGCAGCCCGGGACGATGGGAGACCCAGTACTTC.

The rearrangement uses TRBV10-2 and TRBJ1-4; 9 bases agree with TRBD1. The CDR3 sequence is 15 residues long. The germline V gene has CDR1 WSHSY and CDR2 SAAADI. Germline trimming cut 3 bases from V and 8 bases from J; bases unmatched to any gene: 7. CDR3 bases: TGCGCCAGCAGTGACCCGGGACAGGGCAGCGAAAAACTGTTTTTT. Translating it yields CASSDPGQGSEKLFF.

The chain joins TRBV18 to TRBJ1-2, with 8 bases fitting TRBD1. Germline V gene lookup returns CDR1 KGHSH and CDR2 LQKENI. Unmatched junction bases numbered 10, after V lost 3 bases and J lost 10 bases. This CDR3 has 14 residues. In DNA form, the CDR3 reads TGTGCCAGCTCACCCCTGGAGATTCAGGGGGCCTACACCTTC. Protein: CASSPLEIQGAYTF.

The V and J genes are TRBV5-1 and TRBJ1-3; TRBD1 matches at 12 bases. This CDR3 has 18 residues. With V trimmed by 4 bases and J by 1 base, 9 bases remained unmatched. The germline CDR1 and CDR2 sequences are SGHRS and YFSETQ. CDR3 DNA: TGCGCCAGCAGCCAATATCCGGGACAGGGGGCTTCTGGAAACACCATATATTTT. Translated: CASSQYPGQGASGNTIYF.

The CDR3 coding sequence is TGCAGCGTTGAGACAGACCTTAATCAGCCCCAGCATTTT. The encoded protein is CSVETDLNQPQHF. The chain uses TRBV29-1 and TRBJ1-5; D might be TRBD1 (5 bases). Germline V gene sequence: CDR1 SQVTM, CDR2 ANQGSEA. The CDR3 runs 13 residues. V was clipped by 3 bases and J by 4 bases, with 10 bases between them.

The chain uses TRBV28 and TRBJ1-2, with D unresolved. Trimming shortened V by 6 bases and J by 2 bases, and 4 bases separated the two germline ends. The germline V gene has CDR1 MDHEN and CDR2 SYDVKM. This CDR3 has 11 amino acids. CDR3 in amino acids: CASRQNYGYTF. In nucleotides, the CDR3 is TGTGCCAGCAGACAGAACTATGGCTACACCTTC.

The rearrangement links TRBV4-1 to TRBJ2-1; D is uncertain. CDR3 length: 12 amino acids. The germline V and J ends were trimmed by 0 bases and 9 bases, with 6 bases remaining between them. Germline V lookup: CDR1 MGHRA, CDR2 YSYEKL. As DNA, the CDR3 is TGCGCCAGCAGCCAAGAGTTAGGTGAGCAGTTCTTC. It yields the protein CASSQELGEQFF.

This sequence joins TRBV6-5 and TRBJ2-3; 13 bases fit TRBD2. Germline V gene sequence: CDR1 MNHEY, CDR2 SVGAGI. This CDR3 spans 14 amino acids. Trimming removed 11 bases from V and 4 bases from J; junction bases left unmatched: 6. This chain's CDR3 is CAGTSGMVADTQYF. The CDR3 region has the DNA TGTGCCGGGACTAGCGGGATGGTTGCAGATACGCAGTATTTT.

The rearrangement links TRBV15 to TRBJ1-1, with 7 nucleotides matching TRBD1. The CDR3 extends over 15 amino acids. Germline-derived CDR1 and CDR2 are LNHNV and YYDKDF (reference sequence). V trimming: 3 bases; J trimming: 5 bases; junction bases outside the gene matches: 9. The CDR3 coding sequence is TGTGCCACCAGCAGGCCCCCGACAGGGCGGACTGAAGCTTTCTTT. Translating gives CATSRPPTGRTEAFF.

This clone has just one count. The rearrangement uses TRBV7-2 and TRBJ2-1; D ambiguous. V was trimmed by 5 bases and J by 2 bases, leaving 13 bases between them. The length of the CDR3 is 15 residues. Looked up from germline, CDR1 is SGHTA and CDR2 is FQGNSA. The CDR3 DNA reads TGTGCCAGCAGCACGGACCCCCGAACCTACAATGAGCAGTTCTTC. The encoded protein is CASSTDPRTYNEQFF.

The chain employs TRBV5-6 and TRBJ2-7, with TRBD2 matching 7 bases. Germline CDR1 reads SGHDT; CDR2 reads YYEEEE. The CDR3 loop spans 15 amino acids. V was pared by 3 bases and J by 4 bases, with 10 bases of the junction left unmatched. Written as DNA, the CDR3 is TGTGCCAGCAGCTGGCGGGGGTCTCGGATATACGAGCAGTACTTC. It codes for CASSWRGSRIYEQYF.

The gene calls are TRBV15 and TRBJ1-5; 10 bases agree with TRBD1. J lost 6 bases, V lost 7 bases, and 3 bases had no gene match. The length of the CDR3 is 13 residues. Per the germline V gene, CDR1 is LNHNV and CDR2 is YYDKDF (reference sequence). The CDR3 here is CATKGQGPQPQHF. CDR3 coding DNA: TGTGCCACCAAGGGACAGGGGCCTCAGCCCCAGCATTTT.